This TCR beta chain is from a study of blood T cell repertoires in COVID-19 (dated by TCRdb to between 2020 and 2021). Background for the entire study: The collaborator samples originated in the United States, Italy and Spain and spanned the acute and convalescent phases of COVID-19. The material from the prospective study consisted of cDNA or gDNA derived from T cells, B-cell-depleted T cells, or PBMCs. Deeply sampled blood TCRbeta repertoires from subjects exposed to, actively infected with, or recovered from COVID-19 were included in the dataset. The repertoires were made available in a free public database intended to serve as a resource for research on the immune response to SARS-CoV-2. The samples were drawn from the first 160 participants of the ongoing ImmuneRACE study and from 1,254 subjects provided by 6 global collaborators. Nearly every sample came with metadata listing a de-identified subject ID, COVID-19 status, age in years and sex. Where available, HLA class I and class II types were taken from metadata supplied by the sample provider and were not determined by assay-based typing. Broad study findings and their caveats: How much clinical and demographic metadata was included differed by source and by participant, and the metadata was provided uncurated.

Taken from cysteine to phenylalanine, the CDR3 has 15 residues. This entry keeps only the CDR3 DNA: 45 bases, framed from base 1. The junction carries 16 bases between V and J, which are trimmed by 3 bases and 7 bases respectively. Via the germline V gene, CDR1 is SNHLY and CDR2 FYNNEI. The immunoSEQ Assay, a bias-controlled multiplex PCR, was used to amplify TCRbeta CDR3 regions from genomic DNA. The source study handled its data this way. The number of nucleated cells in each sample was estimated by amplification of reference gene primers within the assay. To quantify the absolute abundance of each unique TCRbeta CDR3 rearrangement, sequence reads were collapsed and filtered. For each sample, productive Simpson clonality was calculated by taking the square root of Simpson's diversity index across productive rearrangements. Here the immuneACCESS table is served through TCRdb, limited to in-frame sequences with V and J called. Missing clones are a known gap in these copies; in checked studies unresolved V genes cover under half, and the rest lacks a known reason. D and trimming come from the DNA, and the V and J calls and clone size come from that table. Within this sample are roughly 100,000 clones, with around 84% of them counted one time only. The ten top clones hold 4.5% of the sample.

Collaborating institutions collected whole blood in K2EDTA tubes following their own protocols. Collaborator samples were shipped for TCRbeta analysis as frozen whole blood, isolated PBMCs, or DNA extracted from either sample type. Note on this clone: Its antigen is not yet known. No base quality values were provided; no much bigger clone lies one nucleotide off.

The rearrangement combines TRBV2 with TRBJ1-5; the D gene is perhaps TRBD1, from 6 matching bases. The origin of this receptor is a human donor in a cohort sampled during active COVID-19. The sequenced sample consisted of peripheral blood. The sequenced DNA: TGTGCCAGCAGTGAGAACAGGGCAGAAGGACAGCCCCAGCATTTT. This is translated as CASSENRAEGQPQHF. Extended through the reference TRBV2 and TRBJ1-5 proteins, this CDR3 yields the full variable domain: EPEVTQTPSHQVTQMGQEVILRCVPISNHLYFYWYRQILGQKVEFLVSFYNNEISEKSEIFDDQFSVERPDGSNFTLKIRSTKLEDSAMYFCASSENRAEGQPQHFGDGTRLSIL.